Described below is a single TCR beta chain sequence and its context. This specimen comes from a study of a mutant IDH1 vaccine in newly diagnosed glioma. Time point indicated: baseline, week 1 (first vaccination visit). Sample treatment: pre-vaccination baseline after standard-of-care therapy. Trimming stripped 4 bases from V and 5 bases from J, with 38 bases between. Looked up from germline, CDR1 is LGHNA and CDR2 is YNFKEQ. The CDR3 sequence is 22 residues long. TCRdb's table, derived via immunoSEQ multiplex PCR, lists solely in-frame clones and lacks some. Of about 66,000 clones listed, 80% to 90% are singletons.

This chain connects TRBV4-2 to TRBJ2-5; D gene uncertain. The receptor was derived from a man aged 30 to 45 with glioma. Sequences were derived from PBMCs, sampled from a glioma patient treated with radiotherapy, temozolomide or both. The CDR3 here is CASSLFFLWNSQYAADLETQYF. CDR3 coding DNA: TGTGCCAGCAGCCTCTTTTTCTTGTGGAACAGCCAGTACGCGGCTGATCTTGAGACCCAGTACTTC.